Following are 17 T cell receptor beta chains from one sample sequenced in a study of blood T cell repertoires in COVID-19. Generated by immunoSEQ multiplex PCR, the TCRdb table keeps only in-frame clones and is missing some. Among approximately 220,000 clones listed, over 85% were seen once. The specimen was PBMCs or T cells enriched from blood (not recorded which). The source of these receptors is a woman aged 25 to 39 with acute COVID-19.

V gene TRBV3-1 (or the pseudogene TRBV3-2) combines with J gene TRBJ2-1; D is perhaps TRBD1 (5 bases). This CDR3 is built from 15 residues. The germline V gene encodes CDR1 LGHDT and CDR2 YNNKEL (reference sequence). Trimming stripped 3 bases from V and 9 bases from J, with 18 bases between. As DNA, the CDR3 is TGTGCCAGCAGCCAGTTTGTCCAGGGTTTAGGTGAGCAGTTCTTC. It translates to CASSQFVQGLGEQFF.

The rearrangement joins TRBV7-8 to TRBJ1-1; TRBD1 might be the D (6 bases). Trimming left V 0 bases short and J 7 bases short, with 9 bases between. The CDR3 runs to 13 residues. The germline V gene encodes CDR1 SGHVS and CDR2 FQNEAQ. The CDR3 DNA reads as TGTGCCAGCAGCTTAGCCGGGACAAATGAAGCTTTCTTT. This sequence encodes CASSLAGTNEAFF.

This clone has a single count. This chain uses TRBV27 with TRBJ2-7, with 11 bases identical to TRBD1. Germline V gene lookup returns CDR1 MNHEY and CDR2 SMNVEV (reference sequence). Unmatched junction bases numbered 4, after V lost 4 bases and J lost 2 bases. The CDR3 is made up of 15 amino acids. CDR3 region: CASSSWTGGAYEQYF. The CDR3 DNA follows: TGTGCCAGCAGTTCTTGGACAGGGGGCGCCTACGAGCAGTACTTC.

The sample holds one count of this clone. The DNA of the CDR3 is TGTGCCACCACTCAGGGGTACCAAGAGACCCAGTACTTC. Translation gives CATTQGYQETQYF. This chain connects TRBV15 to TRBJ2-5; D possibly corresponds to TRBD1 (6 bases). Germline loops: CDR1 LNHNV, CDR2 YYDKDF (reference sequence). The ends were cut back, 7 bases at V and 0 bases at J, with 9 bases in the middle. This CDR3 comprises 13 residues.

The genes are TRBV6-5 and TRBJ1-6, with D perhaps TRBD1 (6 bases). The CDR3 contains 16 residues. V shed 2 bases and J shed 14 bases, with 22 bases lying between them. Germline loops: CDR1 MNHEY, CDR2 SVGAGI. Here the CDR3 reads CASSYGTSGREWALHF. CDR3 bases: TGTGCCAGCAGTTACGGGACATCGGGGAGGGAATGGGCCCTCCACTTT.

Only a few counts were recorded for this clone. The CDR3 sequence: CASSEYGDEAFF. As DNA, the CDR3 is TGTGCCAGCAGTGAATACGGGGATGAAGCTTTCTTT. J is TRBJ1-1 and V is TRBV25-1, with D unclear. In germline, CDR1 is MGHDK, CDR2 SYGVNS. CDR3 length equals 12 residues. V dropped 0 bases and J dropped 7 bases, with 6 bases sitting between them.

The chain combines TRBV19 with TRBJ2-3, with D possibly TRBD2 on 5 matching bases. Trimming left V 6 bases short and J 2 bases short, with 15 bases between. Germline loops: CDR1 LNHDA, CDR2 SQIVND (reference sequence). The CDR3 length is 15 residues. The CDR3: CASRSLSGDTDTQYF. Written as DNA, the CDR3 is TGTGCCAGTAGGTCTTTAAGCGGAGACACAGATACGCAGTATTTT.

The genes are TRBV28 and TRBJ1-5; possible D gene TRBD1, 5 bases. The CDR3 extends over 14 amino acids. V gave up 2 bases and J gave up 3 bases, with 8 bases separating them. Looked up from germline, CDR1 is MDHEN and CDR2 is SYDVKM. The CDR3: CASSLETDNQPQHF. The CDR3, as DNA: TGTGCCAGCAGTTTAGAGACAGACAATCAGCCCCAGCATTTT.

CDR3 sequence (DNA): TGTGCCAGCTCACCGACAGGGGGTGAAGCTTTCTTT. Translated: CASSPTGGEAFF. The chain links TRBV18 to TRBJ1-1, with 9 nucleotides matching TRBD1. Trimming removed 3 bases from V and 7 bases from J; junction bases left unmatched: 0. There are 12 residues in the CDR3. Germline assignment: CDR1 KGHSH and CDR2 LQKENI.

The chain uses TRBV19 and TRBJ1-2, with D tentatively TRBD1 (5 bases). The length of the CDR3 is 16 residues. V was shortened by 7 bases and J by 1 base, with 19 bases between the two germline ends. Per the germline V gene, CDR1 is LNHDA and CDR2 is SQIVND (reference sequence). The chain's CDR3 is CASNPLVAQGNYGYTF. The CDR3 nucleotides read TGTGCCAGTAACCCTCTGGTAGCCCAGGGTAACTATGGCTACACCTTC.

This chain joins TRBV7-9 and TRBJ1-1; TRBD1 aligns across 9 bases. The CDR3 is 16 amino acids. J lost 5 bases, V lost 1 base, and 8 bases had no gene match. Per germline, CDR1 SEHNR and CDR2 FQNEAQ (reference sequence). DNA of the CDR3: TGTGCCAGCAGCTTAGGCATCCGGACAGGGGTGACTGAAGCTTTCTTT. It codes for CASSLGIRTGVTEAFF. Full variable domain (missing parts from reference TRBV7-9 and TRBJ1-1): DTGVSQNPRHKITKRGQNVTFRCDPISEHNRLYWYRQTLGQGPEFLTYFQNEAQLEKSRLLSDRFSAERPKGSFSTLEIQRTEQGDSAMYLCASSLGIRTGVTEAFFGQGTRLTVV.

V gene TRBV28 combines with J gene TRBJ1-2, with 7 nucleotides matching TRBD1. V shed 6 bases, J shed 8 bases, and the junction held 12 bases outside the gene matches. The CDR3 sequence is 14 residues long. Germline V gives CDR1 MDHEN, CDR2 SYDVKM. This CDR3 reads CASRLGGEVGGYTF. DNA for the CDR3: TGTGCCAGCAGGCTAGGGGGCGAGGTGGGCGGCTACACCTTC.

Written as DNA, the CDR3 is TGTGCCAGCAGTTACTTTGGGGGGTGGACTGAAGCTTTCTTT. It translates to CASSYFGGWTEAFF. The chain carries TRBV6-5 and TRBJ1-1, with a tentative D call TRBD1 (5 bases). CDR3 length: 14 amino acids. Per germline, CDR1 MNHEY and CDR2 SVGAGI. V dropped 1 base and J dropped 5 bases, with 11 bases sitting between them.

This rearrangement joins TRBV7-9 to TRBJ2-4, with D perhaps TRBD2 (5 bases). Germline-derived CDR1 and CDR2 are SEHNR and FQNEAQ (reference sequence). This CDR3 comprises 15 residues. V shed 5 bases and J shed 8 bases, with 19 bases lying between them. CDR3 sequence: CASSPKFRLGDIQYF. The DNA for the CDR3 is TGTGCCAGCAGCCCAAAGTTCAGGCTCGGGGACATTCAGTACTTC.

V usage is TRBV9 and J usage is TRBJ1-1, with a tentative D call TRBD1 (6 bases). The CDR3 sequence is 19 residues long. Germline loops: CDR1 SGDLS, CDR2 YYNGEE. The V and J ends lost 1 base and 0 bases respectively, with 22 bases between them. The CDR3 region has the DNA TGTGCCAGCAGCGTACATGGCCGCGGGCAGGGACACATGAACACTGAAGCTTTCTTT. This sequence encodes CASSVHGRGQGHMNTEAFF. Full variable domain (outside the CDR3, taken from reference TRBV9 and TRBJ1-1): DSGVTQTPKHLITATGQRVTLRCSPRSGDLSVYWYQQSLDQGLQFLIQYYNGEERAKGNILERFSAQQFPDLHSELNLSSLELGDSALYFCASSVHGRGQGHMNTEAFFGQGTRLTVV.

The chain joins TRBV30 to TRBJ1-4; no firm D call. The germline gives CDR1 GTSNPN, CDR2 SVGIG (reference sequence). With 0 bases removed from V and 4 bases from J, the gap between germline ends came to 9 bases. The CDR3 sequence is 14 residues long. The CDR3 bases are TGTGCCTGGAGTGTCGGGGTTGGTAATGAAAAACTGTTTTTT. It yields the protein CAWSVGVGNEKLFF.

V and J are TRBV19 and TRBJ1-6, with a possible D match to TRBD1 (5 bases). The CDR3 totals 17 residues. Germline V gene data show CDR1 as LNHDA and CDR2 as SQIVND (reference sequence). Trimming took off 0 bases at V and 1 base at J, with 10 bases between the two ends. The CDR3 DNA follows: TGTGCCAGTAGTATAGATCCCGCAGGGTCCTATAATTCACCCCTCCACTTT. Residues: CASSIDPAGSYNSPLHF.